The 21 T cell receptor beta chains below all came from one sample that was sequenced in a study of blood T cell repertoires in COVID-19. Libraries were prepared by immunoSEQ multiplex PCR; TCRdb keeps only in-frame clonotypes and omits some of them. This table has roughly 200,000 clones, about 81% appearing once. The specimen was peripheral blood. Every receptor here comes from a woman at least 80 years old with COVID-19, enrolled during active disease.

For the CDR3, the DNA is TGTGCCAGCAGACGCGAGGCTAGCAGGGGGAACGACGAGCAGTACTTC. It encodes CASRREASRGNDEQYF. This chain uses TRBV4-2 with TRBJ2-7, with 7 positions matching TRBD1. This CDR3 has 16 amino acids. CDR1 is LGHNA, CDR2 YNFKEQ, per germline. V lost 6 bases to trimming and J lost 5 bases; unmatched junction nucleotides: 16.

This chain connects TRBV5-1 to TRBJ1-6; tentative D call: TRBD1 (6 bases). The CDR3 sequence is 15 residues long. Trimming removed 2 bases from V and 9 bases from J, with 15 bases in between. Germline values: CDR1 SGHRS, CDR2 YFSETQ. The CDR3 DNA reads as TGCGCCAGCAGCTTACAGGGTTTTTTAGGTTCACCCCTCCACTTT. It codes for CASSLQGFLGSPLHF.

CDR3: CASSQNAGTGTVAFF. The CDR3 nucleotides read TGCGCCAGCAGCCAGAATGCCGGGACAGGGACGGTAGCTTTCTTT. This chain joins TRBV4-1 and TRBJ1-1; 9 nucleotides line up with TRBD1. CDR1 and CDR2 from the germline V gene are MGHRA and YSYEKL. The CDR3 extends over 15 amino acids. With V trimmed by 3 bases and J by 10 bases, 12 bases remained unmatched.

This chain connects TRBV2 to TRBJ2-7; no clear D gene. The V end lost 2 bases, the J end lost 2 bases, and 10 bases lay between the germline ends. Per germline, CDR1 SNHLY and CDR2 FYNNEI. The CDR3 has 14 amino acids. The CDR3 spells CASSESEIPYEQYF. Written as DNA, the CDR3 is TGTGCCAGCAGTGAATCGGAGATTCCCTACGAGCAGTACTTC.

The rearrangement uses TRBV7-2 and TRBJ2-7; tentatively, D is TRBD1 (6 bases). The V gene lost 3 bases and the J gene lost 1 base, with 13 bases spanning the gap. CDR1 and CDR2 (germline): SGHTA, FQGNSA. The CDR3 spans 15 residues. CDR3: CASSLDPGTSYEQYF. The CDR3 region has the DNA TGTGCCAGCAGCTTGGACCCGGGGACATCCTACGAGCAGTACTTC.

The chain combines TRBV7-2 with TRBJ2-7, with D perhaps TRBD1 (5 bases). V gave up 1 base and J gave up 4 bases, with 11 bases separating them. The CDR3 runs 14 residues. Germline CDR1 reads SGHTA; CDR2 reads FQGNSA. DNA of the CDR3: TGTGCCAGCAGCTTAGGGGGCGCGGAGTACGAGCAGTACTTC. It codes for CASSLGGAEYEQYF.

The sample holds one count of this clone. Here the CDR3 reads CASNRGYTGELFF. DNA of the CDR3: TGTGCCAGCAACAGGGGTTACACCGGGGAGCTGTTTTTT. The chain joins TRBV28 to TRBJ2-2; 7 bases are shared with TRBD1. CDR3 size: 13 residues. In germline, CDR1 is MDHEN, CDR2 SYDVKM. V was pared by 7 bases and J by 3 bases, with 2 bases of the junction left unmatched.

The V and J genes are TRBV9 and TRBJ2-3; a weak D match, TRBD2 (5 bases). V dropped 1 base and J dropped 1 base, with 16 bases sitting between them. The length of the CDR3 is 17 residues. Germline CDR1 SGDLS, CDR2 YYNGEE. The CDR3 DNA follows: TGTGCCAGCAGCGTATTCACGCGGGCTCATGGCACAGATACGCAGTATTTT. This sequence encodes CASSVFTRAHGTDTQYF.

The V gene is TRBV11-3, the J gene TRBJ2-5; TRBD1 agrees at 10 bases. After removal of 5 bases from V and 5 bases from J, the junction contained 8 bases not matched to a gene. The germline CDR1 and CDR2 sequences are SGHNT and YENEEA. There are 15 residues in the CDR3. The CDR3 here is CASSMRQGAPETQYF. CDR3 DNA: TGTGCCAGCAGCATGAGACAGGGGGCGCCTGAGACCCAGTACTTC.

This clone has a handful of counts. CDR3 coding DNA: TGCGCCAGCAGCTTGGACAGGGTAGACTATGGCTACACCTTC. Translated: CASSLDRVDYGYTF. The chain combines TRBV5-1 with TRBJ1-2; D perhaps matches TRBD1 (6 bases). CDR1 is SGHRS and CDR2 is YFSETQ in the germline V gene. V gave up 0 bases and J gave up 3 bases, with 9 bases separating them. The CDR3 is 14 residues long.

This chain connects TRBV7-2 to TRBJ2-5; the match to TRBD2 covers 8 bases. V lost 3 bases to trimming and J lost 5 bases; unmatched junction nucleotides: 8. The CDR3 runs to 15 residues. The germline CDR1 and CDR2 sequences are SGHTA and FQGNSA. The CDR3 sequence: CASSFSREGSETQYF. DNA for the CDR3: TGTGCCAGCAGCTTCTCCCGGGAGGGCTCGGAGACCCAGTACTTC.

This clone was picked up a small number of times. The chain has TRBV27 and TRBJ2-5; the match to TRBD1 covers 12 bases. The CDR3 consists of 15 residues. The trim removed 5 bases at V and 5 bases at J, leaving 6 bases unmatched. Germline lookup yields CDR1 MNHEY and CDR2 SMNVEV (reference sequence). The CDR3 loop is CASSTGTGGSETQYF. The CDR3, as DNA: TGTGCCAGCAGTACCGGGACAGGGGGCTCCGAGACCCAGTACTTC.

V and J are TRBV5-1 and TRBJ1-2, with no clear D. Germline loops: CDR1 SGHRS, CDR2 YFSETQ. This CDR3 comprises 14 residues. Trimming left V 1 base short and J 0 bases short, with 7 bases between. The CDR3 protein is CASSLLGANYGYTF. The CDR3 DNA follows: TGCGCCAGCAGCTTGCTGGGAGCTAACTATGGCTACACCTTC.

This clone has a handful of counts. The V gene is TRBV20-1, the J gene TRBJ2-7; TRBD2 matches at 14 bases. The V gene's germline CDR1 is DFQATT and CDR2 SNEGSKA (reference sequence). After removal of 3 bases from V and 2 bases from J, the junction contained 9 bases not matched to a gene. The CDR3 spans 17 residues. The DNA of the CDR3 is TGCAGTGCTAGTCCCCCCGGGACTAGCGGGGGTACCTACGAGCAGTACTTC. This sequence encodes CSASPPGTSGGTYEQYF.

The genes are TRBV3-1 (or the pseudogene TRBV3-2) and TRBJ2-5; 12 bases map to TRBD1. This CDR3 spans 16 amino acids. Trimming removed 3 bases from V and 6 bases from J; junction bases left unmatched: 8. The germline gives CDR1 LGHDT, CDR2 YNNKEL (reference sequence). The chain's CDR3 is CASSQEPGQGAQTQYF. The CDR3 DNA reads as TGTGCCAGCAGCCAGGAACCGGGACAGGGGGCACAGACCCAGTACTTC.

The chain joins TRBV20-1 to TRBJ2-1; TRBD2 aligns across 7 bases. The germline CDR1 and CDR2 sequences are DFQATT and SNEGSKA (reference sequence). This CDR3 contains 10 residues. Germline trimming cut 7 bases from V and 7 bases from J; bases unmatched to any gene: 1. CDR3 amino acids: CSGAGNEQFF. CDR3 DNA: TGCAGTGGAGCGGGGAATGAGCAGTTCTTC.

The J gene is TRBJ2-1, the V gene TRBV15; D uncertain. V lost 9 bases and J lost 0, with 15 bases in between. CDR1 is LNHNV, CDR2 YYDKDF, per germline (reference sequence). This CDR3 has 15 amino acids. CDR3 DNA sequence: TGTGCCACTGCGCCGGTCGGTAACTCCTACAATGAGCAGTTCTTC. It specifies CATAPVGNSYNEQFF. Combining the CDR3 with reference TRBV15 and TRBJ2-1 gives the whole variable domain DAMVIQNPRYQVTQFGKPVTLSCSQTLNHNVMYWYQQKSSQAPKLLFHYYDKDFNNEADTPDNFQSRRPNTSFCFLDIRSPGLGDTAMYLCATAPVGNSYNEQFFGPGTRLTVL.

This sequence joins TRBV14 and TRBJ2-1, with 7 bases lining up with TRBD2. V lost 0 bases, J lost 9 bases, and 2 bases stayed unmatched. There are 13 residues in the CDR3. The germline gives CDR1 SGHDN, CDR2 FVKESK. The CDR3 region has the DNA TGTGCCAGCAGCCAAGAACGCGGGAGTGAGCAGTTCTTC. This codes for CASSQERGSEQFF.

This clone was seen once. The V and J genes are TRBV6-1 and TRBJ2-3; D gene ambiguous. Germline V gene data show CDR1 as MNHNS and CDR2 as SASEGT. The CDR3 loop spans 13 amino acids. Trimming left V 1 base short and J 4 bases short, with 6 bases between. The CDR3 protein is CASSEVVPDTQYF. In nucleotides, the CDR3 is TGTGCCAGCAGTGAAGTAGTCCCAGATACGCAGTATTTT.

The chain joins TRBV28 to TRBJ2-1; 8 bases are shared with TRBD2. J was trimmed by 0 bases and V by 9 bases; bases with no gene match: 4. The length of the CDR3 is 14 residues. CDR1 MDHEN and CDR2 SYDVKM come from the germline V gene. Here the CDR3 reads CASISGSSYNEQFF. CDR3 in DNA: TGTGCCAGTATCAGCGGGAGCTCCTACAATGAGCAGTTCTTC.

The rearrangement links TRBV5-1 to TRBJ1-1, with D unclear. V lost 4 bases and J 5 bases, leaving 12 bases between the germline ends. This CDR3 region has 13 residues. CDR1 and CDR2 from the germline V gene are SGHRS and YFSETQ. CDR3 nucleotides: TGCGCCAGCAGCCTGCTACCGTGGACTGAAGCTTTCTTT. It yields the protein CASSLLPWTEAFF.